The T cell receptor (beta chain) described here comes from a study of blood T cell repertoires in COVID-19. About the research overall: Acute and convalescent COVID-19 specimens originated in the United States, Italy and Spain. Nucleic acid was either cDNA or gDNA, and it came from T cells, B-cell-depleted T cells, or PBMCs.

V was cut by 1 base and J by 6 bases, with 12 bases left in between. Looked up from germline, CDR1 is LNHDA and CDR2 is SQIVND (reference sequence). CDR3 size: 14 residues. Followed over time, Seattle patients had been enrolled while infection was active. Clones were read by immunoSEQ multiplex PCR, and TCRdb kept only the in-frame ones, dropping some. The table records approximately 150,000 clones, approximately 90% of them present only once. This TCR was recovered from a human donor with COVID-19, enrolled during active disease. The donor label of this sample is uncertain. Sequences were obtained from peripheral blood. J is TRBJ1-2 and V is TRBV19, with D possibly being TRBD1 (6 bases). CDR3 sequence (DNA): TGTGCCAGTAGTATAGTCAGGGGTCCGGATGGCTACACCTTC. Protein: CASSIVRGPDGYTF.